This T cell receptor (beta chain) was recovered during a study of cytotoxic CD8 clonotypes in ibrutinib-treated CLL. Study at large: Average yields of roughly 260,000 productive templates and 94,082 productive rearrangements characterized the samples.

The assay was immunoSEQ multiplex PCR, and TCRdb's table has in-frame clones only and misses some. The sample has some 290,000 clones, roughly 85% seen once. V lost 1 base, J lost 1 base, and 2 bases stayed unmatched. The CDR3 sequence is 16 residues long. The V gene's germline CDR1 is LGHNA and CDR2 YSLEER. As concerns this clone: What it binds is not known.

Whole-study results and caveats: Clonotypes that were public were uncommon, and they contracted or stayed stable on treatment.

The sequenced sample was PBMCs, obtained before ibrutinib treatment. The chain recombines TRBV4-3 with TRBJ2-5; 11 bases fit TRBD1. The sequence came from a human donor with chronic lymphocytic leukemia. The CDR3 protein is CASSQVGTGGQETQYF. As DNA, the CDR3 is TGCGCCAGCAGCCAAGTGGGGACAGGGGGCCAAGAGACCCAGTACTTC.